Described below is a single TCR beta chain sequence and its context. Generated by immunoSEQ multiplex PCR, the TCRdb table keeps only in-frame clones and is missing some. Here the sample spans about 69,000 clones, approximately 92% being singletons. These data belong to a study of T cell changes during pregnancy in multiple sclerosis. V shed 5 bases, J shed 7 bases, and the junction held 12 bases outside the gene matches. Germline loops: CDR1 PRHDT, CDR2 FYEKMQ (reference sequence). The CDR3 consists of 15 residues. The sample consisted of peripheral blood, taken in the third trimester of pregnancy. The chain is built from TRBV13 and TRBJ2-5, with 8 bases fitting TRBD2. This TCR was sampled from a female donor in good health, enrolled as a control in a pregnancy study. CDR3 sequence reads: CASSPPGTRGGTQYF. CDR3 bases: TGTGCCAGCAGCCCCCCCGGGACTAGGGGGGGGACCCAGTACTTC.